The sequence of this T cell receptor beta chain was determined in a study of Ad26.COV2.S vaccination and SARS-CoV-2 variants. Whole-study results and caveats: Assessments of TCR breadth and depth may have underestimated the total T cell responses.

On this clone itself: Its antigen remains unknown.

Treatment defined: roughly 20 received Ad26.COV2.S at low or high dose, single or two shots; 5 received placebo; per-sample allocation not given. All samples were drawn on day 63, counting from the first vaccine or placebo injection. Only in-frame clones appear in the TCRdb table, and some are missing; sequencing was by immunoSEQ multiplex PCR. The sample includes fewer than 500,000 clones, 90% of them seen just once. The specimen comprised peripheral blood, sampled in a trial of Ad26.COV2.S vaccine versus placebo. The clonotype was recovered from a person aged 18-65 years who received the Ad26.COV2.S COVID-19 vaccine or a placebo.

Here the CDR3 reads CASSYSTVVSSEQYF. The DNA for the CDR3 is TGTGCCAGCAGTTACTCGACGGTCGTGTCTTCCGAGCAGTACTTC. The chain recombines TRBV6-6 with TRBJ2-7, with D unclear. Germline CDR1 MNHNY, CDR2 SVGAGI (reference sequence). V lost 0 bases, J lost 6 bases, and 15 bases lay in between. The CDR3 contains 15 residues.